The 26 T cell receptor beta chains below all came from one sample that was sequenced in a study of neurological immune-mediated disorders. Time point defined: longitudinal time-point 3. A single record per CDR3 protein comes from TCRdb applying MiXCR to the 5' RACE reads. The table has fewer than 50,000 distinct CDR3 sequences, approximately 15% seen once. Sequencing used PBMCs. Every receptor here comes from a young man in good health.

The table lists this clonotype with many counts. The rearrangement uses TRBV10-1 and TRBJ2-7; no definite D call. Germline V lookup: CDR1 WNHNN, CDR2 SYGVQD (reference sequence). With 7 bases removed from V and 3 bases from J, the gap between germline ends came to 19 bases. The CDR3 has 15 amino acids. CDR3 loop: CASIQKGRTYYEQYF. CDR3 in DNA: TGCGCCAGCATACAAAAGGGCCGAACTTACTACGAGCAGTACTTC.

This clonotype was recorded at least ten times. CDR3 loop: CASSFGLATYEQYF. For the CDR3, the DNA is TGTGCCAGCAGCTTTGGACTAGCGACCTACGAGCAGTACTTC. This chain connects TRBV27 to TRBJ2-7; 9 positions agree with TRBD2. The CDR3 runs to 14 residues. J lost 2 bases, V lost 6 bases, and 5 bases had no gene match. Looked up from germline, CDR1 is MNHEY and CDR2 is SMNVEV (reference sequence).

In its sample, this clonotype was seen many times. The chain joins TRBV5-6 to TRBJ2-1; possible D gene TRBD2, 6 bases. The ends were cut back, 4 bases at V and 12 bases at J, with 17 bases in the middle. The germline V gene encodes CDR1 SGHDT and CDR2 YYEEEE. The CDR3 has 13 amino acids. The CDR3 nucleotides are TGTGCCAGCAGCCCCACCTCTAGCGCCGGGCAGTTCTTC. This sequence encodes CASSPTSSAGQFF.

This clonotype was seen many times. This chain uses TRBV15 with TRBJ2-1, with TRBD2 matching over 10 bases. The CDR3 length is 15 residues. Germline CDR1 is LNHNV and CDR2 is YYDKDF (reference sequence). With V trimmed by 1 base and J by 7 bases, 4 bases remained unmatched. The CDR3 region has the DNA TGTGCCACCAGCAGAGTGGGGACTAGCGTTAATGAGCAGTTCTTC. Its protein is CATSRVGTSVNEQFF.

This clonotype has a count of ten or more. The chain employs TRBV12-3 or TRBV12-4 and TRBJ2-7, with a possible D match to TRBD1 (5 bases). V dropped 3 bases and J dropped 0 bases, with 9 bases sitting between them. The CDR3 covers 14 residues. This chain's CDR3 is CASSLLQASYEQYF. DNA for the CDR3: TGTGCCAGCAGTTTGTTACAGGCCTCCTACGAGCAGTACTTC.

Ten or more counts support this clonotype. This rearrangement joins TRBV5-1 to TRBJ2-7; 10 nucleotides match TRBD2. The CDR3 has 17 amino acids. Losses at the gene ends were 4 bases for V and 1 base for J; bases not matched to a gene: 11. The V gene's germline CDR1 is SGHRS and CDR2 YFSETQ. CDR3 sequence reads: CASSPNPIAGGSYEQYF. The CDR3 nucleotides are TGCGCCAGCAGCCCGAACCCAATAGCGGGAGGATCCTACGAGCAGTACTTC.

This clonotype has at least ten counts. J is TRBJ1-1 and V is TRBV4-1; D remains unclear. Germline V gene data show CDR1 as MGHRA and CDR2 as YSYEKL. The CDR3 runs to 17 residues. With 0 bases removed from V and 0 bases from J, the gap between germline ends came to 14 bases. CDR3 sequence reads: CASSQDWPRQVNTEAFF. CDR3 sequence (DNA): TGCGCCAGCAGCCAAGATTGGCCACGGCAGGTGAACACTGAAGCTTTCTTT.

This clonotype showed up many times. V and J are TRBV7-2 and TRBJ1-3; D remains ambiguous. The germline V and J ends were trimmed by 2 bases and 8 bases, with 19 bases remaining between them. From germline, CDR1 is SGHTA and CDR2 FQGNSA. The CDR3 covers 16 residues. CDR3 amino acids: CASSLSIGLGPDTIYF. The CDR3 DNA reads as TGTGCCAGCAGCTTATCGATTGGACTCGGGCCTGACACCATATATTTT.

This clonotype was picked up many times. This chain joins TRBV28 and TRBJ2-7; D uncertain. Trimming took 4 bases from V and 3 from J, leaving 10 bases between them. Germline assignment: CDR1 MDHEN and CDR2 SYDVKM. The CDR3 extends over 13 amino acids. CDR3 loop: CASSSYDIYEQYF. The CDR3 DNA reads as TGTGCCAGCAGTTCGTACGACATCTACGAGCAGTACTTC.

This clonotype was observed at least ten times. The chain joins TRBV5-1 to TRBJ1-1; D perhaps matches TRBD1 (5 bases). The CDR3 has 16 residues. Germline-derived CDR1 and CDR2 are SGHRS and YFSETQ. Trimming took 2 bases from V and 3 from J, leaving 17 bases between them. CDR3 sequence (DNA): TGCGCCAGCAGCTTACGAGGCCCGGGGGGGGACACTGAAGCTTTCTTT. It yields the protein CASSLRGPGGDTEAFF.

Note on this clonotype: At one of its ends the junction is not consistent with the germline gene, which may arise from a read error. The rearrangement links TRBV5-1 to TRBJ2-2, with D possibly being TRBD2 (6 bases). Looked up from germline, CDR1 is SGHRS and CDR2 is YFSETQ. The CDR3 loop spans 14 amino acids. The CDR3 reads CASNTHMGRREPFF. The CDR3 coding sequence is TGCGCCAGCAACACCCACATGGGGCGCCGGGAGCCGTTTTTT.

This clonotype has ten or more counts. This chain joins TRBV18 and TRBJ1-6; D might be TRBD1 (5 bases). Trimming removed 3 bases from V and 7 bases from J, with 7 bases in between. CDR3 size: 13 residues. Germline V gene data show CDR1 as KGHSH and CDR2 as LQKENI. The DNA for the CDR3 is TGTGCCAGCTCACCCGAGGGGAATTCACCCCTCCACTTT. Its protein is CASSPEGNSPLHF.

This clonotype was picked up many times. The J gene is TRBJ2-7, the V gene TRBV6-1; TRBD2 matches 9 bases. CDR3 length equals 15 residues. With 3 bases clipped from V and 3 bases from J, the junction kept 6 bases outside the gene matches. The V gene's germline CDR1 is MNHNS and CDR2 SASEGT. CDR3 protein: CASSEWSGRNYEQYF. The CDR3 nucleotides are TGTGCCAGCAGTGAGTGGAGCGGGAGGAACTACGAGCAGTACTTC.

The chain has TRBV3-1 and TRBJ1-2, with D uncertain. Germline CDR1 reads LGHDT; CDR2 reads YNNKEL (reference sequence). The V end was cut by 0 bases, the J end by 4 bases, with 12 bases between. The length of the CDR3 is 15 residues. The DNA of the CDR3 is TGTGCCAGCAGCCAAGATATATCAAGCCTCTATGGCTACACCTTC. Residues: CASSQDISSLYGYTF.

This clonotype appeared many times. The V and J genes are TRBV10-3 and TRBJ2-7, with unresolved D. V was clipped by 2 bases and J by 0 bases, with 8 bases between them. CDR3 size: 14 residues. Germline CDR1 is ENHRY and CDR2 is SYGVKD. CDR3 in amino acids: CAISEHTSSYEQYF. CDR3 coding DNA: TGTGCCATCAGTGAGCACACCAGCTCCTACGAGCAGTACTTC.

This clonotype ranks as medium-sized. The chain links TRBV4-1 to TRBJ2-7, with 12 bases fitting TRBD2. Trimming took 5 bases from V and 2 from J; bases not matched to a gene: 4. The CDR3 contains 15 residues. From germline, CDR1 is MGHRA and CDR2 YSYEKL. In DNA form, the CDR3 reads TGCGCCAGCAGCGTCGGACTAGCGGGGCCCTACGAGCAGTACTTC. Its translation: CASSVGLAGPYEQYF.

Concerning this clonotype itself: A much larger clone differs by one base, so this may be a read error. In nucleotides, the CDR3 is TGTGACAGCAGCTTAGCCGGTGGGCCAGGCTACGAGCAGTACTTC. Its protein is CDSSLAGGPGYEQYF. The chain links TRBV7-2 to TRBJ2-7; no firm D call. Germline V lookup: CDR1 SGHTA, CDR2 FQGNSA. This CDR3 has 15 residues. Filled out from reference TRBV7-2 and TRBJ2-7, the complete variable domain reads GAGVSQSPSNKVTEKGKDVELRCDPISGHTALYWYRQSLGQGLEFLIYFQGNSAPDKSGLPSDRFSAERTGGSVSTLTIQRTQQEDSAVYLCDSSLAGGPGYEQYFGPGTRLTVT.

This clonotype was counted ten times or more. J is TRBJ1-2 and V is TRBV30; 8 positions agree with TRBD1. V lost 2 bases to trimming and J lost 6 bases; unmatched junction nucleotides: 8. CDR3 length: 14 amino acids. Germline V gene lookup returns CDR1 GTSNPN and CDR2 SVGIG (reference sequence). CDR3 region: CAWSPGQGLHGYTF. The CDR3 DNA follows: TGTGCCTGGAGTCCAGGACAGGGACTCCATGGCTACACCTTC.

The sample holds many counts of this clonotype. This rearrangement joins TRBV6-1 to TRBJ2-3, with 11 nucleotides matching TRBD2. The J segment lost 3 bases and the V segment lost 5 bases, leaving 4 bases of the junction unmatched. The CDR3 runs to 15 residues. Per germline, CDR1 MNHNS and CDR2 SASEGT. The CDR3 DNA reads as TGTGCCAGCAGTATTGGACTAGCGGGTACAGATACGCAGTATTTT. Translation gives CASSIGLAGTDTQYF.

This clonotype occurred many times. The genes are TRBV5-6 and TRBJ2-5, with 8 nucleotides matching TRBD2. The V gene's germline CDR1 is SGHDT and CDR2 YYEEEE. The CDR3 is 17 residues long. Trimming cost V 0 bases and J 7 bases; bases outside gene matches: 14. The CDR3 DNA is TGTGCCAGCAGCTTGGCGAGGGTCGGGGGGGCGTCCGGGACCCAGTACTTC. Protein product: CASSLARVGGASGTQYF.

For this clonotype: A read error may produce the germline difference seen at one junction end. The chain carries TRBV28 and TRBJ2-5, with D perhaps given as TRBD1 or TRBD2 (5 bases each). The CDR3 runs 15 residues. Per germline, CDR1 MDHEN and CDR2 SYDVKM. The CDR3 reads CASSLFPGPQDTQYF. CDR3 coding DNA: TGTGCCAGCAGTTTATTTCCGGGGCCTCAAGATACCCAGTACTTC.

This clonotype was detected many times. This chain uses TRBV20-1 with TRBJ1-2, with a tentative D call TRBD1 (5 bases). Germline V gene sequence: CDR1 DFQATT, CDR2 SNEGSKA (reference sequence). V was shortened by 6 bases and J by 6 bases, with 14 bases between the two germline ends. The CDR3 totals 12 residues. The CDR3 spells CSAQLTENGYTF. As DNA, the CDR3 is TGCAGTGCCCAGCTGACAGAGAATGGCTACACCTTC.

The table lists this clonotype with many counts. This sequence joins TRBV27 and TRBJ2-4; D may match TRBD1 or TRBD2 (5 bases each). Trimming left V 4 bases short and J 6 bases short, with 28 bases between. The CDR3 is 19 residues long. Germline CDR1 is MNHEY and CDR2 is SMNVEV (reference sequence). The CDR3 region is CASSSPTGVGPFGGNIQYF. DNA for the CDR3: TGTGCCAGCAGTTCCCCAACCGGCGTAGGACCCTTTGGGGGAAACATTCAGTACTTC.

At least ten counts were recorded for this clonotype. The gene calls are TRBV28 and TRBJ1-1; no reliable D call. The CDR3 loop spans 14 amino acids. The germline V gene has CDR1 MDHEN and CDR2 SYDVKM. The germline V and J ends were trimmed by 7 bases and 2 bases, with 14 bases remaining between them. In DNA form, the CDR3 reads TGTGCCAGCATCTTCTCCCCATTAAACACTGAAGCTTTCTTT. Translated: CASIFSPLNTEAFF.

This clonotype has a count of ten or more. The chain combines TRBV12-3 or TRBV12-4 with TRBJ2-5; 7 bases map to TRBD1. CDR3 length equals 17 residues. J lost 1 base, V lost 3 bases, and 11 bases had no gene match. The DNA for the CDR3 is TGTGCCAGCAGTTTCTTTCGGGACAGTGGGGGCCAAGAGACCCAGTACTTC. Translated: CASSFFRDSGGQETQYF.

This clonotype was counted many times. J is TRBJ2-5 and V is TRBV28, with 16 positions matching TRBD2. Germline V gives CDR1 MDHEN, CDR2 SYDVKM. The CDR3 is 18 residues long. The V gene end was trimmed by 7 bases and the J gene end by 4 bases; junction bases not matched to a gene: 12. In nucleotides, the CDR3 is TGTGCCAGCACCGGGACTAGCGGGAGGGCCGCCGGTTTAGAGACCCAGTACTTC. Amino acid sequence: CASTGTSGRAAGLETQYF.